This T cell receptor beta chain was observed in a study of blood T cell repertoires in COVID-19. Overall study context: COVID-19 samples from acute and convalescent phases originated in the United States, Italy and Spain.

Germline CDR1 and CDR2: LNHDA and SQIVND (reference sequence). Between the trimmed V and J ends, which lost 11 bases and 0 bases, there was a span of 14 bases. This CDR3 is built from 14 residues. Methods used by the authors: Cell counts per sample came from amplifying reference gene primers. TCRdb keeps only in-frame clones here, not all; method: immunoSEQ multiplex PCR. V, J and clone size derive from that table, while D and trimming were established from the DNA sequence. The sample has 50,000 to 65,000 clones, roughly 79% seen once. The sequence was collected from a woman aged 55-69 years with acute or convalescent COVID-19. This chain joins TRBV19 and TRBJ2-1; a weak D match, TRBD2 (5 bases). The source material was peripheral blood. The CDR3 loop reads CASRSASSYNEQFF. The CDR3 DNA sequence: TGTGCCTCACGTAGCGCCAGCTCCTACAATGAGCAGTTCTTC.